Shown below are 2 T cell receptor beta chains from a single sample sequenced in a study of T cell responses to AZD1222 COVID-19 vaccine. Libraries were prepared by immunoSEQ multiplex PCR; TCRdb keeps only in-frame clonotypes and omits some of them. Of nearly 110,000 clones listed, 90% are singletons. Source: peripheral blood, taken on day 0 of AZD1222 vaccination. The receptor set was obtained from an adult in good health.

The rearrangement joins TRBV9 to TRBJ1-2; D gene uncertain. Trimming removed 4 bases from V and 8 bases from J, with 21 bases in between. CDR1 SGDLS and CDR2 YYNGEE come from the germline V gene. This CDR3 comprises 15 residues. The CDR3 coding sequence is TGTGCCAGCAGCCTGCTAGGGCCGGCACCGCTCGGCTACACCTTC. It translates to CASSLLGPAPLGYTF.

The rearrangement joins TRBV18 to TRBJ1-6; TRBD1 matches at 9 bases. J was trimmed by 7 bases and V by 9 bases; bases with no gene match: 7. CDR1 KGHSH and CDR2 LQKENI come from the germline V gene. CDR3 length: 14 amino acids. Written as DNA, the CDR3 is TGTGCCAGTAAAGCGGGACAGGGAAATTCACCCCTCCACTTT. Protein sequence: CASKAGQGNSPLHF. Looking up the rest from reference TRBV18 and TRBJ1-6 gives the full variable domain: NAGVMQNPRHLVRRRGQEARLRCSPMKGHSHVYWYRQLPEEGLKFMVYLQKENIIDESGMPKERFSAEFPKEGPSILRIQQVVRGDSAAYFCASKAGQGNSPLHFGNGTRLTVT.